This is a list of T cell receptor beta chains from one sample in a study of T-cell memory formation after mild COVID-19. Via MiXCR, TCRdb re-called the 5' RACE reads, giving one row per CDR3 protein. Here the sample spans a few hundred thousand distinct CDR3 sequences, around 17% being singletons. Input material: PBMCs or a T cell subset sorted from them (not recorded which). All receptors come from a man younger than 30 who had mild COVID-19 (a few samples of this study predate the infection). Cell type and time point are not known. Both conserved end residues are part of each CDR3. D genes are given only for firm matches. Size is omitted from some rows. Given values are once, few, many or a class for expanded clones.

CDR3 DNA,CDR3 protein,V gene,J gene,D gene,clone size
TGTGCCAGCAGCACCCGGACGTCCCGAGCTTTCTTT,CASSTRTSRAFF,TRBV7-8,TRBJ1-1,NA,NA
TGCGCCAGCAGCCCCTCGGCAGGTAGGGATGAGCAGTTCTTC,CASSPSAGRDEQFF,TRBV5-1,TRBJ2-1,NA,few
TGTGCCAGCAGCCGGTCCGACCAAGAGACCCAGTACTTC,CASSRSDQETQYF,TRBV3-1,TRBJ2-5,NA,many
TGTGCCAGTAGTATCGTTGTGGGCAACGTTGCGGCTTTCTTT,CASSIVVGNVAAFF,TRBV19,TRBJ1-1,NA,few
TGTGCCAGCAGCCCCGTAGCCCGGACGGCGAACACCGGGGAGCTGTTTTTT,CASSPVARTANTGELFF,TRBV7-3,TRBJ2-2,NA,few
TGTGCCAGCAGCTTATTCCCCGGGACTACCTCAGATACGCAGTATTTT,CASSLFPGTTSDTQYF,TRBV7-2,TRBJ2-3,TRBD2,NA
TGTGCCAGCAGCCCCACGGACCAGCGGGGGGAAGAGACCCAGTACTTC,CASSPTDQRGEETQYF,TRBV11-1,TRBJ2-5,TRBD2,NA
TGTGCCAGCAGTCTCCAGGAAGGGGCAACGGCTTTCTTT,CASSLQEGATAFF,TRBV6-6,TRBJ1-1,NA,many
TGCGCCAGCAGCCCCCTGACAGGGGGGTTGGAGACCCAGTACTTC,CASSPLTGGLETQYF,TRBV5-1,TRBJ2-5,TRBD1,NA
TGTGCCAGCAGTCCCACTAGGGCCTCAGGAGATACGCAGTATTTT,CASSPTRASGDTQYF,TRBV7-6,TRBJ2-3,NA,many
TGTGCCAGCAGCCTTGGGACAGGGGCGATGTTCGGGTTCTACAATGAGCAGTTCTTC,CASSLGTGAMFGFYNEQFF,TRBV12-3/TRBV12-4,TRBJ2-1,TRBD1,many
TGCAGTGCTACCCTAGGGAGGGGACAGGGGACTTCACCCCTCCACTTT,CSATLGRGQGTSPLHF,TRBV20-1,TRBJ1-6,TRBD1,few
TGTGCCAGCAGCTTGCAGGGGGAAATTGGGCCCCAGCATTTT,CASSLQGEIGPQHF,TRBV7-2,TRBJ1-5,TRBD1,NA
TGTGCCAGCAGTTACAACACCTACTATGGCTACACCTTC,CASSYNTYYGYTF,TRBV6-5,TRBJ1-2,NA,few
TGCAGTGCTAGAGATCTGACTAGCGGGGGGTCCAACTACAATGAGCAGTTCTTC,CSARDLTSGGSNYNEQFF,TRBV20-1,TRBJ2-1,TRBD2,NA
TGCGCCAGCAGCCCCGGGGCGGGAGAGACCCAGTACTTC,CASSPGAGETQYF,TRBV18,TRBJ2-5,NA,few
TGTGCCAGCAGCCCCCGGGACGGGAACACCGGGGAGCTGTTTTTT,CASSPRDGNTGELFF,TRBV7-9,TRBJ2-2,NA,few
TGTGCCAGCAGCCCCCACGGTGGGACTGAAGCTTTCTTT,CASSPHGGTEAFF,TRBV3-1,TRBJ1-1,NA,few
TGTGCCAGCAGCCAAGGCGACAGGGTTGACACTGAAGCTTTCTTT,CASSQGDRVDTEAFF,TRBV4-2,TRBJ1-1,TRBD1,NA
TGTGCCATCAGCCCCCGACTCTCCGGGGAGCTGTTTTTT,CAISPRLSGELFF,TRBV10-3,TRBJ2-2,NA,many
TGTGCCAGCAGCCAAGTCAACCTAGCGGACTCCTACGAGCAGTACTTC,CASSQVNLADSYEQYF,TRBV4-2,TRBJ2-7,TRBD2,NA
TGTGCCAGCAGTTTACTAGCGGGGGAGGCCGGGGAGCTGTTTTTT,CASSLLAGEAGELFF,TRBV2,TRBJ2-2,TRBD2,NA
TGCGCCAGCAGCTCGCTCAGCGAGGAGGAGACCCAGTACTTC,CASSSLSEEETQYF,TRBV4-1,TRBJ2-5,NA,many
TGTGCCAGCAGTTCGCTAGCGGGGCGACAAGAGACCCAGTACTTC,CASSSLAGRQETQYF,TRBV6-5,TRBJ2-5,TRBD2,NA
TGTGCCAGTCTCCCAACGGGGAGGAGGGCAGATACGCAGTATTTT,CASLPTGRRADTQYF,TRBV6-1,TRBJ2-3,NA,few
TGTGCCTGGAGGACACTCGCAGATACGCAGTATTTT,CAWRTLADTQYF,TRBV30,TRBJ2-3,NA,NA
TGTGCCAGCAGCCACGGACAGGGCCATGGCTACACCTTC,CASSHGQGHGYTF,TRBV7-2,TRBJ1-2,TRBD1,NA
TGCAGCTCTGTGAGCGGGTCAACAGATACGCAGTATTTT,CSSVSGSTDTQYF,TRBV29-1,TRBJ2-3,NA,NA
TGTGCCAGCAGTTTAATTTGGGGGGCTGGCGACTATGGCTACACCTTC,CASSLIWGAGDYGYTF,TRBV28,TRBJ1-2,NA,NA
TGTGCCAGCAGCTCCTTTTCACCGGGCTACCAAGAGACCCAGTACTTC,CASSSFSPGYQETQYF,TRBV7-2,TRBJ2-5,NA,few
TGTGCCAGCAGCCCGCAAGGGAGAGAGACCCAGTACTTC,CASSPQGRETQYF,TRBV12-3/TRBV12-4,TRBJ2-5,NA,many
TGTGCCAGCAGGTTACAGGGGGTTACTGAAGCTTTCTTT,CASRLQGVTEAFF,TRBV5-4,TRBJ1-1,TRBD1,few
TGTGCCTGGAGTGAACTAGCGGGGGTCTCCTACGAGCAGTACTTC,CAWSELAGVSYEQYF,TRBV30,TRBJ2-7,TRBD2,NA
TGTGCCAGCAGCGAACAGGGGCCCGAGGACACTGAAGCTTTCTTT,CASSEQGPEDTEAFF,TRBV4-2,TRBJ1-1,TRBD1,many
TGTGCCAGCAGCGTAGGGAAGGGGACAGGGGCGGATGAGCAGTTCTTC,CASSVGKGTGADEQFF,TRBV9,TRBJ2-1,TRBD1,NA
TGCGCCAGCAGCCCAAGTCGGGGAAGGTCCCCCAATGAGCAGTTCTTC,CASSPSRGRSPNEQFF,TRBV5-1,TRBJ2-1,NA,NA
TGTGCCAGCAAGGAGACTTACTTGGGGGGGATCACAGATACGCAGTATTTT,CASKETYLGGITDTQYF,TRBV6-1,TRBJ2-3,TRBD2,few
TGTGCCAGCAGCGAGACTAGCGGGGTTATCGGGACCCAGTACTTC,CASSETSGVIGTQYF,TRBV3-1,TRBJ2-5,TRBD2,few
TGTGCCAGCACTTCCTATTCTGAAGCTTTCTTT,CASTSYSEAFF,TRBV6-6,TRBJ1-1,NA,few
TGCGCCAGCAGCTTTTGGGCGAGAACCGGGGAGCTGTTTTTT,CASSFWARTGELFF,TRBV5-1,TRBJ2-2,NA,few
TGCAGTGCTAGACTAGTTTCGGAGACCCAGTACTTC,CSARLVSETQYF,TRBV20-1,TRBJ2-5,NA,many
TGTGCCGTTAGTACGAGCGGGGAGGATACGCAGTATTTT,CAVSTSGEDTQYF,TRBV12-3/TRBV12-4,TRBJ2-3,TRBD2,NA
TGTGCCAGCAGTTTTTCTGCGATTCGGGGGATCTATTTT,CASSFSAIRGIYF,TRBV12-3/TRBV12-4,TRBJ2-3,NA,NA
TGTGCCAGCAGCTTGGAGCCCGGGAACACTGAAGCTTTCTTT,CASSLEPGNTEAFF,TRBV5-8,TRBJ1-1,NA,many
TGTGCCAGCAGACTAGGGCGTGGCGGGGGGCCGAAGGTTGAGCAGTTCTTC,CASRLGRGGGPKVEQFF,TRBV7-2,TRBJ2-1,TRBD2,NA
TGCAGTGCTAGGTCCAGGGGAGTTTATAGCAATCAGCCCCAGCATTTT,CSARSRGVYSNQPQHF,TRBV20-1,TRBJ1-5,NA,NA
TGTGCCTGGGGGACCGAAAATAATTCACCCCTCCACTTT,CAWGTENNSPLHF,TRBV30,TRBJ1-6,NA,few